Listed below are T cell receptor beta chains from one sample, sequenced in a study of Graves' ophthalmopathy and Graves' hyperthyroidism. One entry per CDR3 protein, called by TCRdb with MiXCR from the multiplex PCR reads. The sample has about 220,000 distinct CDR3 sequences, 20% to 25% seen once. Sequencing input: peripheral blood. Receptors originate from a woman between 50 and 59 years old with Graves' ophthalmopathy. Both conserved end residues are part of each CDR3. A D gene is named only where the DNA matches it firmly. Size is omitted from some rows. Given values are once, few, many or a class for expanded clones.

clone_size: many
j_call: TRBJ2-5
d_call: TRBD2
v_call: TRBV30
cdr3_aa: CAWTSGRQDKETQYF
cdr3_nt: TGTGCCTGGACTAGCGGGAGGCAAGATAAAGAGACCCAGTACTTC

clone_size: many
j_call: TRBJ1-1
d_call: -
v_call: TRBV6-1
cdr3_aa: CASSEAPQGPAGAFF
cdr3_nt: TGTGCCAGCAGTGAAGCGCCGCAGGGGCCGGCAGGAGCTTTCTTT

clone_size: many
j_call: TRBJ2-2
d_call: -
v_call: TRBV6-5
cdr3_aa: CASSYWVSGELFF
cdr3_nt: TGTGCCAGCAGTTATTGGGTATCCGGGGAGCTGTTTTTT

clone_size: -
j_call: TRBJ2-7
d_call: -
v_call: TRBV6-1
cdr3_aa: CASSLGGMAGVGEQYF
cdr3_nt: TGTGCCAGCAGCCTAGGGGGAATGGCGGGGGTAGGCGAGCAGTACTTC

clone_size: few
j_call: TRBJ2-7
d_call: -
v_call: TRBV6-1
cdr3_aa: CASSDWTETYEQYF
cdr3_nt: TGTGCCAGCAGTGACTGGACCGAAACCTACGAGCAGTACTTC

clone_size: many
j_call: TRBJ1-1
d_call: TRBD1
v_call: TRBV9
cdr3_aa: CASSVMAGGLNTEAFF
cdr3_nt: TGTGCCAGCAGCGTAATGGCAGGGGGCTTGAACACTGAAGCTTTCTTT

clone_size: many
j_call: TRBJ2-7
d_call: -
v_call: TRBV7-8
cdr3_aa: CASRSSFTHTYEQYF
cdr3_nt: TGTGCCAGCAGATCTAGCTTCACACACACCTACGAGCAGTACTTC

clone_size: many
j_call: TRBJ2-7
d_call: -
v_call: TRBV4-1
cdr3_aa: CASSQNWNEQYF
cdr3_nt: TGCGCCAGCAGCCAAAATTGGAACGAGCAGTACTTC

clone_size: once
j_call: TRBJ2-7
d_call: -
v_call: TRBV7-2
cdr3_aa: CASSLVTGSDEQYF
cdr3_nt: TGTGCCAGCAGCTTAGTTACAGGGAGCGACGAGCAGTACTTC

clone_size: -
j_call: TRBJ2-2
d_call: -
v_call: TRBV6-2/TRBV6-3
cdr3_aa: CASSLLSPSLTFSGELFF
cdr3_nt: TGTGCCAGCAGTTTACTCAGCCCCAGCTTAACATTTTCCGGGGAGCTGTTTTTT

clone_size: many
j_call: TRBJ2-5
d_call: -
v_call: TRBV18
cdr3_aa: CASSPRLETQYF
cdr3_nt: TGTGCCAGCTCACCGCGGCTAGAGACCCAGTACTTC

clone_size: few
j_call: TRBJ1-1
d_call: -
v_call: TRBV7-8
cdr3_aa: CASSLLGRGTEAFF
cdr3_nt: TGTGCCAGCAGCCTTCTGGGGAGGGGAACTGAAGCTTTCTTT

clone_size: many
j_call: TRBJ1-2
d_call: -
v_call: TRBV28
cdr3_aa: CASSLRRNYGYTF
cdr3_nt: TGTGCCAGCAGTTTAAGGAGGAACTATGGCTACACCTTC

clone_size: many
j_call: TRBJ2-5
d_call: TRBD1
v_call: TRBV7-6
cdr3_aa: CASSPYRGRQETQYF
cdr3_nt: TGTGCCAGCAGCCCTTACAGGGGGCGCCAAGAGACCCAGTACTTC

clone_size: -
j_call: TRBJ2-7
d_call: -
v_call: TRBV12-3/TRBV12-4
cdr3_aa: CASSWGSGHLYEQYF
cdr3_nt: TGTGCCAGCAGTTGGGGTTCGGGACACCTCTACGAGCAGTACTTC

clone_size: many
j_call: TRBJ2-5
d_call: TRBD2
v_call: TRBV5-1
cdr3_aa: CASSLGLAGGQETQYF
cdr3_nt: TGTGCCAGCAGCTTGGGCTTAGCGGGAGGGCAAGAGACCCAGTACTTC

clone_size: many
j_call: TRBJ2-7
d_call: TRBD2
v_call: TRBV19
cdr3_aa: CASSPRTSGRLNEQYF
cdr3_nt: TGTGCCAGTAGTCCCCGGACTAGCGGGAGGCTAAACGAGCAGTACTTC

clone_size: many
j_call: TRBJ2-5
d_call: -
v_call: TRBV28
cdr3_aa: CASRDRQETQYF
cdr3_nt: TGTGCCAGCAGGGACCGGCAGGAGACCCAGTACTTC

clone_size: few
j_call: TRBJ1-2
d_call: -
v_call: TRBV10-3
cdr3_aa: CAISGTDRYGYTF
cdr3_nt: TGTGCCATCAGTGGGACAGACCGCTATGGCTACACCTTC

clone_size: -
j_call: TRBJ2-2
d_call: -
v_call: TRBV3-1
cdr3_aa: CASSHTDGISNTGELFF
cdr3_nt: TGTGCCAGCAGCCACACGGACGGGATATCCAACACCGGGGAGCTGTTTTTT

clone_size: many
j_call: TRBJ1-6
d_call: TRBD1
v_call: TRBV20-1
cdr3_aa: CSARASGTGHSPLHF
cdr3_nt: TGCAGTGCTAGAGCATCGGGGACAGGGCATTCACCCCTCCACTTT

clone_size: many
j_call: TRBJ2-2
d_call: -
v_call: TRBV28
cdr3_aa: CASSSYSLINTGELFF
cdr3_nt: TGTGCCAGCAGTTCGTACTCCCTAATAAACACCGGGGAGCTGTTTTTT

clone_size: many
j_call: TRBJ2-5
d_call: TRBD2
v_call: TRBV24-1
cdr3_aa: CATGDSGGKETQYF
cdr3_nt: TGTGCCACCGGAGACAGCGGGGGGAAAGAGACCCAGTACTTC

clone_size: many
j_call: TRBJ2-7
d_call: TRBD2
v_call: TRBV5-1
cdr3_aa: CASSYRGGPNYEQYF
cdr3_nt: TGCGCCAGCAGCTATCGGGGGGGTCCCAACTACGAGCAGTACTTC

clone_size: many
j_call: TRBJ1-5
d_call: TRBD1
v_call: TRBV10-1
cdr3_aa: CASNPGQGVCYSNQPQHF
cdr3_nt: TGCGCCAGCAATCCGGGACAGGGAGTATGTTATAGCAATCAGCCCCAGCATTTT

clone_size: many
j_call: TRBJ1-6
d_call: -
v_call: TRBV30
cdr3_aa: CAWHFDGSPLHF
cdr3_nt: TGTGCCTGGCATTTTGACGGTTCACCCCTCCACTTT